This T cell receptor (beta chain) stems from a study of blood T cell repertoires in COVID-19. About the research overall: T cells, B-cell-depleted T cells, or PBMCs provided the cDNA or gDNA that served as material.

Authors' analysis steps: Reference gene primer amplification gave estimated nucleated cell counts. Clones were read by immunoSEQ multiplex PCR, and TCRdb kept only the in-frame ones, dropping some. V, J and clone size derive from that table, while D and trimming were established from the DNA sequence. The top ten hold roughly 3.9% of the sample, which has 140,000 to 150,000 clones, roughly 88% seen once. The participants were between about 18 and 95 years old and came from fewer than 25 US areas. Donors were grouped by their self-reported clinical history. The CDR3 is made up of 16 amino acids. Germline V gene lookup returns CDR1 LGHNA and CDR2 YNFKEQ. V lost 0 bases, J lost 2 bases, and 12 bases lay in between.

The sequence was collected from a man aged 45 to 65 who had recovered from COVID-19. Sequencing was done on a sample of PBMCs or T cells enriched from blood (not recorded which). The genes are TRBV4-2 and TRBJ2-3; D uncertain. The CDR3 DNA sequence: TGTGCCAGCAGCCAAGATGGGCCAGGCGCCACAGATACGCAGTATTTT. Amino acids: CASSQDGPGATDTQYF.